This record covers a single T cell receptor beta chain. Clones were read by immunoSEQ multiplex PCR, and TCRdb kept only the in-frame ones, dropping some. The sample holds some 250,000 clones, approximately 90% seen once. This sample was included in a study of blood T cell repertoires in COVID-19. The TCR was taken from a woman in her thirties or forties who had recovered from COVID-19. Sequenced input: peripheral blood.

The CDR3 DNA sequence: TGTGCCAGCAGCCAAGATCTAGGGAGGGGCTACACCTTC. It yields the protein CASSQDLGRGYTF. The gene calls are TRBV14 and TRBJ1-2; no reliable D call. Germline V gene lookup returns CDR1 SGHDN and CDR2 FVKESK. Trimming cost V 0 bases and J 8 bases, with 10 bases left between them. The CDR3 sequence is 13 residues long.